The 26 T cell receptor beta chains presented below share a single source sample, sequenced in a study of shared clonotypes between healthy human individuals (dated by TCRdb to about 2020). Library preparation employed the immunoSEQ multiplex PCR assay. This immuneACCESS table, as held by TCRdb, lists in-frame sequences with V and J called but not all clones. Of the missing ones, under half trace to an unresolved V gene in checked studies; the others have no known cause. This sample holds about 2.2 million clones; about 94% were observed only once. Jointly, the top ten make up about 1.7% of the sample. CD8 naive samples consisted of CD45RO-negative cells that were positively selected for CCR7, yielding a CD45RA+CCR7+ population without TemRA cells. Source material: naive CD8+ T cells from PBMCs. The cell subset or site label, as the study defines it: CD45RA+CCR7+. Source of these receptors: a man aged 18 to 30 in good health. Some clones in this sample may be carry-over from other donors' samples.

As concerns this clone: At one end the junction does not follow the germline gene, possibly because of a read error. The chain couples TRBV5-6 to TRBJ2-5; TRBD1 matches at 9 bases. This CDR3 is 16 amino acids long. Germline V lookup: CDR1 SGHDT, CDR2 YYEEEE. Here the CDR3 reads CASRLGDRVYQETQYF. The CDR3 bases are TGTGCCAGCAGGTTGGGGGACAGGGTGTACCAAGAGACCCAGTACTTC. Full variable domain (remainder filled in from reference TRBV5-6 and TRBJ2-5): DAGVTQSPTHLIKTRGQQVTLRCSPKSGHDTVSWYQQALGQGPQFIFQYYEEEERQRGNFPDRFSGHQFPNYSSELNVNALLLGDSALYLCASRLGDRVYQETQYFGPGTRLLVL.

This rearrangement joins TRBV9 to TRBJ2-6; the D is unclear. This CDR3 is 14 amino acids long. Germline values: CDR1 SGDLS, CDR2 YYNGEE. The germline V and J ends were trimmed by 1 base and 0 bases, with 2 bases remaining between them. This CDR3 is CASSVPSGANVLTF. As DNA, the CDR3 is TGTGCCAGCAGCGTACCCTCTGGGGCCAACGTCCTGACTTTC.

The chain uses TRBV6-1 and TRBJ1-1, with 7 positions matching TRBD1. The CDR3 consists of 14 residues. Looked up from germline, CDR1 is MNHNS and CDR2 is SASEGT. The V and J ends lost 5 bases and 1 base, in that order; junction bases with no gene match: 4. As DNA, the CDR3 is TGTGCCAGCAGTTCGACAGGGTGGAACACTGAAGCTTTCTTT. Translating it yields CASSSTGWNTEAFF.

CDR3 in amino acids: CASSQQLAKNIQYF. The CDR3 nucleotides are TGCGCCAGCAGCCAACAGCTAGCCAAAAACATTCAGTACTTC. The rearrangement joins TRBV4-1 to TRBJ2-4; D not certain. Trimming shortened V by 2 bases and J by 0 bases, and 5 bases separated the two germline ends. The CDR3 contains 14 residues. From germline, CDR1 is MGHRA and CDR2 YSYEKL.

The rearrangement joins TRBV4-2 to TRBJ2-7, with 10 bases matching TRBD2. The length of the CDR3 is 17 residues. V shed 0 bases, J shed 2 bases, and the junction held 7 bases outside the gene matches. Per the germline V gene, CDR1 is LGHNA and CDR2 is YNFKEQ. The CDR3 DNA sequence: TGTGCCAGCAGCCAAGAAAGTATTCTAGCGGGAGCCTACGAGCAGTACTTC. This translates into CASSQESILAGAYEQYF.

This chain uses TRBV7-2 with TRBJ2-7; no clear D. The V gene lost 5 bases and the J gene lost 6 bases, with 11 bases spanning the gap. The CDR3 loop spans 12 amino acids. Germline CDR1 and CDR2: SGHTA and FQGNSA. The CDR3 loop is CASSPRSSEQYF. CDR3 nucleotide sequence: TGTGCCAGCAGCCCGAGAAGTTCCGAGCAGTACTTC.

In the case of this clone: The sample holds other DNA sequences that translate to the same CDR3. The chain joins TRBV29-1 to TRBJ2-1; D is ambiguous. The length of the CDR3 is 12 residues. The germline V gene encodes CDR1 SQVTM and CDR2 ANQGSEA. Trimming took 2 bases from V and 4 from J, leaving 6 bases between them. The CDR3 DNA follows: TGCAGCGTTGAACTCCGATACAATGAGCAGTTCTTC. Translating it yields CSVELRYNEQFF.

The CDR3 reads CASSPGTSWYEQYF. CDR3 nucleotides: TGTGCCAGCAGTCCCGGGACTAGTTGGTACGAGCAGTACTTC. The rearrangement joins TRBV27 to TRBJ2-7, with TRBD2 matching over 8 bases. Germline V gene data show CDR1 as MNHEY and CDR2 as SMNVEV (reference sequence). The CDR3 is 14 residues long. Trimming took 5 bases from V and 4 from J; bases not matched to a gene: 7.

This chain joins TRBV4-1 and TRBJ2-3; D possibly corresponds to TRBD2 (6 bases). This CDR3 has 17 amino acids. Germline V gives CDR1 MGHRA, CDR2 YSYEKL. Trimming stripped 1 base from V and 2 bases from J, with 16 bases between. CDR3 protein: CASSQVRERFPTDTQYF. DNA of the CDR3: TGCGCCAGCAGCCAAGTTCGGGAGCGATTTCCCACAGATACGCAGTATTTT.

V gene TRBV28 combines with J gene TRBJ2-1; 7 positions match TRBD2. Trimming at V came to 8 bases and at J to 9 bases, leaving 10 bases not matched to a gene. The CDR3 is 13 amino acids. CDR1 and CDR2 from the germline V gene are MDHEN and SYDVKM. The CDR3 DNA sequence: TGTGCCAGCGGGCGGGAGTATAGTGTTGAGCAGTTCTTC. It translates to CASGREYSVEQFF.

The chain has TRBV5-5 and TRBJ2-7; 7 bases are a match to TRBD2. In germline, CDR1 is SGHKS, CDR2 YYEKEE (reference sequence). The CDR3 has 18 residues. V was clipped by 2 bases and J by 0 bases; unmatched bases: 14. The CDR3 sequence is CASSFSTPLAVPSYEQYF. The CDR3 DNA follows: TGTGCCAGCAGCTTCTCAACCCCCCTAGCGGTACCCTCCTACGAGCAGTACTTC.

The chain carries TRBV4-1 and TRBJ2-7, with D unclear. This CDR3 is 14 amino acids long. With 2 bases removed from V and 2 bases from J, the gap between germline ends came to 10 bases. Germline CDR1 is MGHRA and CDR2 is YSYEKL. CDR3 nucleotides: TGCGCCAGCAGCCAAAGGGCTACTACCTACGAGCAGTACTTC. It specifies CASSQRATTYEQYF.

Here the CDR3 reads CASSVPAGLNTGELFF. CDR3 DNA: TGTGCCAGCAGCGTACCAGCGGGACTGAACACCGGGGAGCTGTTTTTT. The genes are TRBV9 and TRBJ2-2; 7 bases are shared with TRBD2. The CDR3 covers 16 residues. The germline V gene has CDR1 SGDLS and CDR2 YYNGEE. After removal of 1 base from V and 1 base from J, the junction contained 4 bases not matched to a gene. The whole variable domain, filled in from reference TRBV9 and TRBJ2-2, reads DSGVTQTPKHLITATGQRVTLRCSPRSGDLSVYWYQQSLDQGLQFLIQYYNGEERAKGNILERFSAQQFPDLHSELNLSSLELGDSALYFCASSVPAGLNTGELFFGEGSRLTVL.

About this clone itself: Additional DNA sequences in this sample encode the identical CDR3. The V gene is TRBV18, the J gene TRBJ1-2; D is unresolved. V was clipped by 0 bases and J by 0 bases, with 5 bases between them. The germline gives CDR1 KGHSH, CDR2 LQKENI. CDR3 length equals 14 residues. CDR3 in amino acids: CASSPPRANYGYTF. The CDR3 DNA sequence: TGTGCCAGCTCACCACCCCGGGCTAACTATGGCTACACCTTC.

The chain carries TRBV14 and TRBJ1-2; 10 bases fit TRBD1. There are 18 residues in the CDR3. Looked up from germline, CDR1 is SGHDN and CDR2 is FVKESK. The J segment lost 0 bases and the V segment lost 3 bases, leaving 10 bases of the junction unmatched. CDR3 region: CASSHLGQGPSSNYGYTF. CDR3 nucleotide sequence: TGTGCCAGCAGCCACCTGGGACAGGGGCCCTCGTCTAACTATGGCTACACCTTC.

Remarks on this clone: Other DNA sequences within the sample encode an identical CDR3. V usage is TRBV27 and J usage is TRBJ1-1; 8 positions match TRBD1. Germline CDR1 reads MNHEY; CDR2 reads SMNVEV (reference sequence). V lost 6 bases and J lost 2; bases outside the gene matches: 2. The length of the CDR3 is 13 residues. The DNA for the CDR3 is TGTGCCAGCAGGCCAGGGGGCAACACTGAAGCTTTCTTT. It specifies CASRPGGNTEAFF.

The chain recombines TRBV9 with TRBJ1-6, with TRBD1 matching 7 bases. The germline gives CDR1 SGDLS, CDR2 YYNGEE. The CDR3 sequence is 15 residues long. The J segment lost 7 bases and the V segment lost 2 bases, leaving 6 bases of the junction unmatched. The CDR3: CASSVGGTANSPLHF. CDR3 in DNA: TGTGCCAGCAGCGTGGGAGGGACAGCCAATTCACCCCTCCACTTT.

A remark on this clone: The same CDR3 also results from other DNA sequences found in this sample. The chain has TRBV7-8 and TRBJ1-1; TRBD1 matches 9 bases. This CDR3 has 15 amino acids. Losses at the gene ends were 5 bases for V and 1 base for J; bases not matched to a gene: 5. In germline, CDR1 is SGHVS, CDR2 FQNEAQ. CDR3 sequence reads: CASSLPGQGNTEAFF. The CDR3 nucleotides are TGTGCCAGCAGCCTCCCGGGACAGGGGAACACTGAAGCTTTCTTT.

This rearrangement joins TRBV29-1 to TRBJ2-1; the D gene is possibly TRBD1 (6 bases). Germline V gene lookup returns CDR1 SQVTM and CDR2 ANQGSEA. V lost 7 bases and J 2 bases, leaving 9 bases between the germline ends. This CDR3 is built from 12 residues. In nucleotides, the CDR3 is TGCAGCGGAAGGACAGCCTACAATGAGCAGTTCTTC. As protein: CSGRTAYNEQFF.

This clone came up once. One junction end does not reproduce the germline sequence, and a read error may be involved. The V and J genes are TRBV7-2 and TRBJ2-4; D unresolved. This CDR3 has 11 residues. CDR1 and CDR2 (germline): SGHTA, FQGNSA. CDR3: CASSSTGFLDF. CDR3 nucleotide sequence: TGTGCCAGTTCCAGTACCGGTTTTTTGGACTTC. The full variable domain, completed using reference TRBV7-2 and TRBJ2-4, is GAGVSQSPSNKVTEKGKDVELRCDPISGHTALYWYRQSLGQGLEFLIYFQGNSAPDKSGLPSDRFSAERTGGSVSTLTIQRTQQEDSAVYLCASSSTGFLDFGAGTRLSVL.

The chain has TRBV7-9 and TRBJ1-2, with D unresolved. V shed 2 bases and J shed 4 bases, with 14 bases lying between them. The CDR3 loop spans 15 amino acids. Germline assignment: CDR1 SEHNR and CDR2 FQNEAQ (reference sequence). DNA for the CDR3: TGTGCCAGCAGCTTACCCCCCGTCTCTGTCTATGGCTACACCTTC. The encoded protein is CASSLPPVSVYGYTF.

This chain uses TRBV13 with TRBJ2-7; D might be TRBD1 (6 bases). This CDR3 has 13 amino acids. V was shortened by 4 bases and J by 3 bases, with 10 bases between the two germline ends. CDR1 and CDR2 (germline): PRHDT, FYEKMQ (reference sequence). The CDR3 loop reads CASSSQGLYEQYF. The CDR3 DNA reads TGTGCCAGCAGCTCCCAGGGGCTCTACGAGCAGTACTTC.

The chain uses TRBV13 and TRBJ2-1, with 13 bases matching TRBD2. This CDR3 has 14 residues. CDR1 and CDR2 (germline): PRHDT, FYEKMQ (reference sequence). Trimming cost V 5 bases and J 9 bases; bases outside gene matches: 4. The CDR3 spells CASSRLAGGGEQFF. CDR3 nucleotides: TGTGCCAGCAGCAGACTAGCGGGAGGAGGTGAGCAGTTCTTC.

V usage is TRBV27 and J usage is TRBJ2-1; D unresolved. Germline V gene sequence: CDR1 MNHEY, CDR2 SMNVEV (reference sequence). Trimming took off 6 bases at V and 4 bases at J, with 16 bases between the two ends. This CDR3 region has 15 residues. CDR3 bases: TGTGCCAGCAGCGCTACCGGTACAGCTTACAATGAGCAGTTCTTC. It translates to CASSATGTAYNEQFF.

This chain links TRBV5-1 with TRBJ2-7; maybe TRBD1 (6 bases). This CDR3 comprises 15 residues. V was clipped by 0 bases and J by 3 bases, with 13 bases between them. Germline V lookup: CDR1 SGHRS, CDR2 YFSETQ. CDR3 amino acids: CASSLALGADYEQYF. In DNA form, the CDR3 reads TGCGCCAGCAGCTTGGCTCTGGGGGCGGACTACGAGCAGTACTTC. Drawing the rest from reference TRBV5-1 and TRBJ2-7, the complete variable domain is KAGVTQTPRYLIKTRGQQVTLSCSPISGHRSVSWYQQTPGQGLQFLFEYFSETQRNKGNFPGRFSGRQFSNSRSEMNVSTLELGDSALYLCASSLALGADYEQYFGPGTRLTVT.

J is TRBJ1-3 and V is TRBV4-3; D gene uncertain. Germline V gives CDR1 LGHNA, CDR2 YSLEER. Trimming removed 0 bases from V and 0 bases from J, with 9 bases in between. The CDR3 consists of 16 residues. CDR3 nucleotide sequence: TGCGCCAGCAGCCAAGATTTCACAAGCTCTGGAAACACCATATATTTT. This gives the protein CASSQDFTSSGNTIYF.